The clone carrying this TCR beta chain appeared many times. Its cognate antigen is unknown. No DNA is shown, since the ends of the CDR3 on it are uncertain; the CDR3 is the one TCRdb lists. The CDR3 contains 14 residues when both ends are counted. The TCRbeta library was prepared with unique molecular identifiers. TCRdb ran MiXCR on the PCR reads and lists one entry per CDR3 protein. This sample has 200,000 to 300,000 distinct CDR3 sequences, with 6.5% to 9% found just once. These data belong to a study of T-cell reconstitution after alpha-beta-depleted transplantation in children. Study-level results: Reportedly, only several hundred clones from non-depleted graft cells drove alpha-beta T-cell counts at about two months. From newly produced T cells came most of the T-cell counts and diversity one year after transplant.

This clonotype was obtained from a male patient aged 10-17 years who had a stem cell transplant for acute lymphoblastic leukemia, so the T cells may come from the graft donor. Sequenced material: PBMCs, mostly from graft donor cells, taken 180 days after TCRalphabeta/CD19-depleted stem cell transplant. V usage is TRBV12-3 or TRBV12-4 and J usage is TRBJ1-4; TRBD1, the D gene given by the table, was not confirmed from the DNA. This CDR3 is CASSPSRGGENCFF.